This T cell receptor beta chain was sequenced for a study of early T cells in non-severe SARS-CoV-2 infection. TCRdb redid the calling of the 5' RACE reads with MiXCR, one entry per CDR3 protein. The sample consists of over 30,000 distinct CDR3 sequences, roughly 5.3% of them appearing once. This CDR3 spans 15 amino acids. The V and J ends lost 6 bases and 6 bases, in that order; junction bases with no gene match: 8. CDR1 is MNHEY, CDR2 SVGEGT, per germline. This clonotype was detected many times. Material: whole blood. J is TRBJ2-1 and V is TRBV6-2 or TRBV6-3, with 10 bases fitting TRBD1. The sequence came from an adult who was a healthcare worker with PCR-confirmed SARS-CoV-2 infection or an uninfected control (not recorded which). For the CDR3, the DNA is TGTGCCAGCAGGTCCGGGACAGGGGCTGGCAATGAGCAGTTCTTC. It codes for CASRSGTGAGNEQFF.